This entry describes one T cell receptor (beta chain). Its antigen is not known. TCR beta VDJ and CDR3 profiles were obtained from a genomic DNA template. TCRdb re-called the reads with MiXCR, one entry per CDR3 protein. Among about 98,000 distinct CDR3 sequences, approximately 73% were seen once, and the ten largest hold roughly two thirds. An expansion of CD8+CD57+ cells by flow cytometry had been shown in patients chosen for sequencing. Each patient carried a diagnosis of severe acquired aplastic anemia. These data originate in a study of CD8+CD57+ T cells in acquired aplastic anemia. Background on the study: Sorted CD4+ and CD8+ cell DNA averaged roughly 3.2 ug.

General observations from the study: Approximately 30 was the count of CD8+ CDR3 sequences that patients shared with controls.

The CDR3 contains 13 residues. Germline V gene data show CDR1 as SEHNR and CDR2 as FQNEAQ (reference sequence). Trimming cost V 4 bases and J 4 bases, with 11 bases left between them. The rearrangement uses TRBV7-9 and TRBJ2-7; D uncertain. The source is a human donor with aplastic anemia. The sequenced sample consisted of sorted CD4+, CD8+, or CD8+CD57+ T cells (not recorded which) from PBMCs. The CDR3 is CASSSFDGYEQYF. CDR3 nucleotides: TGTGCCAGCAGCTCCTTCGACGGGTACGAGCAGTACTTC.